These T cell receptor beta chains were read from a single sample in a study of blood T cell repertoires in COVID-19. Sequenced by immunoSEQ multiplex PCR; TCRdb stores in-frame clones only, minus some. The sample includes fewer than 200,000 clones, 75% to 90% of them seen just once. The source material was peripheral blood. The source is a woman aged 70-85 years with COVID-19, enrolled during active disease. Each CDR3 is given with its conserved first and last residue. Fields, in order: D gene, V gene, clone size, J gene, CDR3 DNA, CDR3 protein. The D gene is left open where the match is weak. A row's size may be missing; if present it is once, few, many or a size class.

>TRBD1|TRBV6-2/TRBV6-3|NA|TRBJ2-7
TGTGCCAGCAGTGACAGGGTTGAGCAGTACTTC
CASSDRVEQYF
>NA|TRBV4-1|once|TRBJ1-2
TGCGCCAGCAGCCTGGTCCCCATTATAGTTTATGGCTACACCTTC
CASSLVPIIVYGYTF
>TRBD1|TRBV7-8|NA|TRBJ2-5
TGTGCCAGCAGCTTAGACAGGGGAAGACAAGAGACCCAGTACTTC
CASSLDRGRQETQYF
>NA|TRBV5-1|NA|TRBJ1-6
TGCGCCCCACACACCCAGGTTTTCCGTTATAATTCACCCCTCCACTTT
CAPHTQVFRYNSPLHF
>TRBD1|TRBV27|few|TRBJ1-2
TGTGCCAGCAGAACCCAAGGGGGCGGCTACACCTTC
CASRTQGGGYTF
>NA|TRBV9|NA|TRBJ2-7
TGTGCCAGCAGCGCCGGGACTGGTCCCTACGAGCAGTACTTC
CASSAGTGPYEQYF
>NA|TRBV30|NA|TRBJ1-1
TGTGCCTGGAGCGCCACAGGGAATACTGAAGCTTTCTTT
CAWSATGNTEAFF
>NA|TRBV21-1|once|TRBJ2-7
TGTGCCAGCAGCAGGGGCAGGGGCGAGCAGTACTTC
CASSRGRGEQYF
>NA|TRBV10-3|NA|TRBJ2-7
TGTGCCATCAGTGAGGGATCTCTAGCGAACTCCTACGAGCAGTACTTC
CAISEGSLANSYEQYF
>TRBD2|TRBV5-6|NA|TRBJ2-7
TGTGCCAGCAGCTTCGTAGCGGGAGACTACGAGCAGTACTTC
CASSFVAGDYEQYF
>NA|TRBV6-2/TRBV6-3|NA|TRBJ2-7
TGTGCCAGCAGTAGACCCAGGGTTTACGAGCAGTACTTC
CASSRPRVYEQYF
>TRBD1|TRBV2|NA|TRBJ1-2
TGTGCCAGCAGAATAGGGACAGAAATTACGAACTATGGCTACACCTTC
CASRIGTEITNYGYTF
>TRBD1|TRBV6-2/TRBV6-3|NA|TRBJ1-2
TGTGCCAGCAGTATAGCCGGGACAGGGGGACATGGCTACACCTTC
CASSIAGTGGHGYTF
>NA|TRBV7-6|NA|TRBJ1-3
TGTGCCAGCAGCTTAGCTCAGCGGGACATTGGCGGAAACACCATATATTTT
CASSLAQRDIGGNTIYF
>NA|TRBV19|NA|TRBJ1-2
TGTGCCAGTAGTATGGCAGGAAACTATGGCTACACCTTC
CASSMAGNYGYTF
>NA|TRBV7-2|NA|TRBJ2-1
TGTGCCAGCAGCTTTGGGACTGGGAATATCGGTGAGCAGTTCTTC
CASSFGTGNIGEQFF
>TRBD2|TRBV28|NA|TRBJ2-1
TGTGCCAGCAGTTTTGGCGGGAGTAGGATTGAGCAGTTCTTC
CASSFGGSRIEQFF
>TRBD2|TRBV9|NA|TRBJ2-1
TGTGCCAGCAGCGTTGCTCTGACTAGCGGGAGGGGGTCCTACAATGAGCAGTTCTTC
CASSVALTSGRGSYNEQFF
>TRBD1|TRBV6-2/TRBV6-3|NA|TRBJ2-5
TGTGCCAGCAGTGGGGACAGTCAAGAGACCCAGTACTTC
CASSGDSQETQYF
>NA|TRBV9|NA|TRBJ2-7
TGTGCCAGCAGCGTAGCACCCGGGGGTGAGCAGTACTTC
CASSVAPGGEQYF
>TRBD2|TRBV10-3|NA|TRBJ2-5
TGTGCCATCAGTGGGCTAGCGGAGCCCCAAGAGACCCAGTACTTC
CAISGLAEPQETQYF
>TRBD2|TRBV27|NA|TRBJ2-7
TGTGCCAGCAGTTTACGGGCGGGAGGCCCCTACGAGCAGTACTTC
CASSLRAGGPYEQYF
>TRBD1|TRBV19|NA|TRBJ2-7
TGTGCCAGTAGGTCGGACAGGGGGCGGCAGGACGAGCAGTACTTC
CASRSDRGRQDEQYF
>TRBD2|TRBV5-6|NA|TRBJ2-7
TGTGCCAGCAGCTTGGCCAGGACTAGCGGGAGTTACGAGCAGTACTTC
CASSLARTSGSYEQYF
>NA|TRBV28|NA|TRBJ2-5
TGTGCCAGCAGGGGGGGGCTTGGAGAGACCCAGTACTTC
CASRGGLGETQYF
>TRBD1|TRBV5-4|NA|TRBJ2-7
TGTGCCAGCAGCTCGGGACAGGATCCCTCCTACGAGCAGTACTTC
CASSSGQDPSYEQYF
>TRBD2|TRBV6-1|NA|TRBJ2-5
TGTGCCAGCAGTGTTAGAGCGGGAGTGAGCCAAGAGACCCAGTACTTC
CASSVRAGVSQETQYF
>NA|TRBV2|few|TRBJ1-4
TGTGCCAGCACAGGGGCGTCTAATGAAAAACTGTTTTTT
CASTGASNEKLFF
>TRBD2|TRBV10-3|NA|TRBJ2-5
TGTGCCATCAGTGAGTCTCCCCCCCAAGCGGGAGGCCCCCAAGAGACCCAGTACTTC
CAISESPPQAGGPQETQYF
>NA|TRBV28|NA|TRBJ2-2
TGTGCCAGCAGTCCGGGTGGGGTTGGGGGCGCGACCGGGGAGCTGTTTTTT
CASSPGGVGGATGELFF
>NA|TRBV16|NA|TRBJ1-5
TGTGCCAGCAGCGGGGGGGAAAACCAGCCCCAGCATTTT
CASSGGENQPQHF
>TRBD2|TRBV11-3|once|TRBJ2-2
TGTGCCAGCAGCAAAAGGACTAGCGGGAGTTTTTCCGGGGAGCTGTTTTTT
CASSKRTSGSFSGELFF
>NA|TRBV2|NA|TRBJ1-2
TGTGCCAGCAAGTTTCAGAACTATGGCTACACCTTC
CASKFQNYGYTF
>NA|TRBV30|NA|TRBJ2-3
TGTGCCTGGAGTGCCAAAGGACTTTCTAGCACAGATACGCAGTATTTT
CAWSAKGLSSTDTQYF
>TRBD1|TRBV27|NA|TRBJ2-5
TGTGCCACCTCACTTAGAAGACAGGGGGCAGAGACCCAGTACTTC
CATSLRRQGAETQYF
>TRBD1|TRBV12-3/TRBV12-4|NA|TRBJ2-7
TGTGCCAGCAGTTTCACAGGGGCTAGGGAGCAGTACTTC
CASSFTGAREQYF
>TRBD1|TRBV9|NA|TRBJ2-3
TGTGCCAGCAGCGTAGCCGGACAGGGGCCAGATACGCAGTATTTT
CASSVAGQGPDTQYF
>NA|TRBV4-2|NA|TRBJ2-1
TGTGCCAGCAGCCAAGTTTCCGGGAGCATGAACAATGAGCAGTTCTTC
CASSQVSGSMNNEQFF
>NA|TRBV7-2|NA|TRBJ2-5
TGTGCCAGCAGCTTCACAGGGATAGAGACCCAGTACTTC
CASSFTGIETQYF
>NA|TRBV2|NA|TRBJ1-3
TGTGCCAGCAGCCCCGACGGGTACTCTGGAAACACCATATATTTT
CASSPDGYSGNTIYF
>NA|TRBV6-5|NA|TRBJ2-7
TGTGCCAGCAGTCGACAGAACCTAGTCCACGAGCAGTACTTC
CASSRQNLVHEQYF
>TRBD1|TRBV5-6|once|TRBJ1-1
TGTGCCAGCAGCTTGGTTAGGGAGACAGGGGTGAACACTGAAGCTTTCTTT
CASSLVRETGVNTEAFF
>NA|TRBV1|NA|TRBJ2-7
TGCACCAGCAGGCCAGGACTAGCGGGGACTGACTACGAGCAGTACTTC
CTSRPGLAGTDYEQYF
>NA|TRBV28|NA|TRBJ1-2
TGTGCCAGCAGACCCGGACAGTTCTATGGCTACACCTTC
CASRPGQFYGYTF